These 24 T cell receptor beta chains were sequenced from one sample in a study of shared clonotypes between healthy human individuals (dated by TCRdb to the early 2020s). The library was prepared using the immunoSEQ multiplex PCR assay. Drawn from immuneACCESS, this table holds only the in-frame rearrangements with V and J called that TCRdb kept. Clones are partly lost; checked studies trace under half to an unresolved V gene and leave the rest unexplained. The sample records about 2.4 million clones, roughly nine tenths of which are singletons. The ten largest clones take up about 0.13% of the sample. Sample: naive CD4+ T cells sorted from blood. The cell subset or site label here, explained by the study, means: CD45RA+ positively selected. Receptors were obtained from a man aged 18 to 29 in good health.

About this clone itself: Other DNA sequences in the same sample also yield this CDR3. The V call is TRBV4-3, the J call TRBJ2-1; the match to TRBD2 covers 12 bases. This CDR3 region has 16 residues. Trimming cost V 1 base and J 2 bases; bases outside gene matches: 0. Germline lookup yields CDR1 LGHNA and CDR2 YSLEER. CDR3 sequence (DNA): TGCGCCAGCAGCCAAGGACTAGCGGGAGCCTACAATGAGCAGTTCTTC. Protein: CASSQGLAGAYNEQFF.

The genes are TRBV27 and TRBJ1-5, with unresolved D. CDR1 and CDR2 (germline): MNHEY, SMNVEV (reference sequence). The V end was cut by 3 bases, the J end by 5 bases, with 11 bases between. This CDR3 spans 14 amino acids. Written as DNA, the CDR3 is TGTGCCAGCAGTTTTTCGGGTACCCATCAGCCCCAGCATTTT. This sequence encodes CASSFSGTHQPQHF.

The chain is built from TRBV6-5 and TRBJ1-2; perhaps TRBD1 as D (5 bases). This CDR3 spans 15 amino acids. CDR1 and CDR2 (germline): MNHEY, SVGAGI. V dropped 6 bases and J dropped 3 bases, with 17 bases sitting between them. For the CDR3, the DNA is TGTGCCAGCAGCCTCGGGGCGGAGGGGTACTATGGCTACACCTTC. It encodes CASSLGAEGYYGYTF.

CDR3 sequence: CASSVPPPGRGEKQYF. CDR3 bases: TGTGCCAGCAGCGTACCCCCCCCGGGCAGGGGTGAGAAGCAGTACTTC. The chain combines TRBV28 with TRBJ2-7, with a weak D call TRBD1 (6 bases). The V end was cut by 6 bases, the J end by 8 bases, with 26 bases between. This CDR3 is built from 16 residues. Per the germline V gene, CDR1 is MDHEN and CDR2 is SYDVKM.

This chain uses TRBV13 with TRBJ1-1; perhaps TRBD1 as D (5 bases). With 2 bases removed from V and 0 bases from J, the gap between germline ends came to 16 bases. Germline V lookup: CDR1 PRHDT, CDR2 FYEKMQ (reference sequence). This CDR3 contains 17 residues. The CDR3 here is CASSLFPGWGMNTEAFF. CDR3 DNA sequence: TGTGCCAGCAGCTTATTCCCGGGGTGGGGGATGAACACTGAAGCTTTCTTT.

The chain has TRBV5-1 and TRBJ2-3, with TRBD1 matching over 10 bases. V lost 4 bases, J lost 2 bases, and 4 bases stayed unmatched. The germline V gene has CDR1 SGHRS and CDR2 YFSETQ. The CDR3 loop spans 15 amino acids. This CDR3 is CASSLGQGPTDTQYF. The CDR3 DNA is TGCGCCAGCAGCCTGGGACAGGGGCCCACAGATACGCAGTATTTT.

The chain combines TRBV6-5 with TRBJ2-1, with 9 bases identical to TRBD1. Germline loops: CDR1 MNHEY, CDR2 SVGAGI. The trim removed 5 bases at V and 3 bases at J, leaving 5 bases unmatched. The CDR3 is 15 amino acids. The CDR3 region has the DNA TGTGCCAGCAGTATGGGGACAGGGAGCTACAATGAGCAGTTCTTC. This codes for CASSMGTGSYNEQFF.

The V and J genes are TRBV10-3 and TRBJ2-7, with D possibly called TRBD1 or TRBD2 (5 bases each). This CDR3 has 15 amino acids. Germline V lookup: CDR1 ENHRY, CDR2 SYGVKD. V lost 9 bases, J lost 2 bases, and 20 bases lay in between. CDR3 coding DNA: TGTGCCATGGGGACGAATCGGGGTGGAGCCTACGAGCAGTACTTC. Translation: CAMGTNRGGAYEQYF.

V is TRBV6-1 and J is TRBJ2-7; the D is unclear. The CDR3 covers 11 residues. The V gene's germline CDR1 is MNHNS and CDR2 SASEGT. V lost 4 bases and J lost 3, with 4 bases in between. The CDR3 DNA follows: TGTGCCAGCAGTGCTTACTACGAGCAGTACTTC. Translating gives CASSAYYEQYF.

The CDR3: CASSFVVAGGTRSYNEQFF. DNA for the CDR3: TGTGCCAGCAGCTTTGTCGTAGCGGGAGGGACGCGCTCCTACAATGAGCAGTTCTTC. The V gene is TRBV7-2, the J gene TRBJ2-1, with 11 bases that match TRBD2. The length of the CDR3 is 19 residues. Trimming took 3 bases from V and 0 from J; bases not matched to a gene: 10. The germline gives CDR1 SGHTA, CDR2 FQGNSA.

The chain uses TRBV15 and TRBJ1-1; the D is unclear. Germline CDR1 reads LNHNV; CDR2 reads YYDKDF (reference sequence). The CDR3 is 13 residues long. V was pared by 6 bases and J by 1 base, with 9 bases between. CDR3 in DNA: TGTGCCACCAGTCACCTGTCGAACACTGAAGCTTTCTTT. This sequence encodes CATSHLSNTEAFF.

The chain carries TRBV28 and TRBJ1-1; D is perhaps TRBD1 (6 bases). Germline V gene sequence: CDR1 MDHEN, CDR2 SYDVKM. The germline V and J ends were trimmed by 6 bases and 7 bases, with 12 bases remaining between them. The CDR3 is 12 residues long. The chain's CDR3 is CASSSGDLEAFF. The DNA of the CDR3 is TGTGCCAGCAGCTCAGGGGACCTTGAAGCTTTCTTT.

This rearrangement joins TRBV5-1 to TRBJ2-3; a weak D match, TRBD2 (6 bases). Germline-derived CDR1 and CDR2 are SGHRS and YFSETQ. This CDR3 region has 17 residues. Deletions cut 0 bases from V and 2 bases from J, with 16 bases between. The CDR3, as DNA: TGCGCCAGCAGCTTGGCCCCAGGAGGGGTTGACACAGATACGCAGTATTTT. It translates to CASSLAPGGVDTDTQYF.

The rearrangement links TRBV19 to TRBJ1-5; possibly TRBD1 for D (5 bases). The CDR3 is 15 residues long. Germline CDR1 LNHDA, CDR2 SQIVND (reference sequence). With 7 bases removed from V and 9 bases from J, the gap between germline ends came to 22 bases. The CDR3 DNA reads TGTGCCAGTACCGTACAGAGCAGGGACCTTGGGCCCCAGCATTTT. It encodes CASTVQSRDLGPQHF. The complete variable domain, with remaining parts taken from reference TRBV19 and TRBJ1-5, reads DGGITQSPKYLFRKEGQNVTLSCEQNLNHDAMYWYRQDPGQGLRLIYYSQIVNDFQKGDIAEGYSVSREKKESFPLTVTSAQKNPTAFYLCASTVQSRDLGPQHFGDGTRLSIL.

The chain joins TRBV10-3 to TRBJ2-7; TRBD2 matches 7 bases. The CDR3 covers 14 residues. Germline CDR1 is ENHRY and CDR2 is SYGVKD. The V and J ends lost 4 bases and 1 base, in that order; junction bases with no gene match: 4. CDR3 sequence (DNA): TGTGCCATCAGTGCCCTAGCGGATTCCTACGAGCAGTACTTC. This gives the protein CAISALADSYEQYF.

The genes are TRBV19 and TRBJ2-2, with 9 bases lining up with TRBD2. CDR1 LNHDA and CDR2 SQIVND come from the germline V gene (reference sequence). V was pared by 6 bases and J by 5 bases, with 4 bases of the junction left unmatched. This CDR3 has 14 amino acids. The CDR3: CASRVAGATGELFF. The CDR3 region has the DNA TGTGCCAGTAGAGTAGCGGGAGCGACCGGGGAGCTGTTTTTT.

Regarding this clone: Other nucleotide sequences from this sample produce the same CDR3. The CDR3 sequence: CAWSVLSYEQYF. The CDR3 coding sequence is TGTGCCTGGAGTGTACTAAGCTACGAGCAGTACTTC. The chain recombines TRBV30 with TRBJ2-7, with D unresolved. The V and J ends lost 0 bases and 3 bases respectively, with 6 bases between them. The CDR3 totals 12 residues. CDR1 is GTSNPN, CDR2 SVGIG, per germline (reference sequence).

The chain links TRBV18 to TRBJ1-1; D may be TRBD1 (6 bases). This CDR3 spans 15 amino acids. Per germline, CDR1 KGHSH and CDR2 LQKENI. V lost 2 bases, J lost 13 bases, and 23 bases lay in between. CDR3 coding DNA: TGTGCCAGCTCACCAAGTGAAGGACAGTGGGGTTTAGGTTTCTTT. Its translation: CASSPSEGQWGLGFF.

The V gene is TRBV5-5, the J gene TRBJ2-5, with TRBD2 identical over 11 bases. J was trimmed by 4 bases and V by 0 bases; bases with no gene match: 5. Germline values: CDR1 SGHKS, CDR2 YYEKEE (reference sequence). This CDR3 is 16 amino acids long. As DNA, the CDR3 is TGTGCCAGCAGCTTGGGGTTAGCGGGAGGGGTAGAGACCCAGTACTTC. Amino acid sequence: CASSLGLAGGVETQYF.

The chain's CDR3 is CASSLAGDRGSETQYF. The CDR3 nucleotides read TGTGCCAGCAGCTTAGCAGGGGACAGGGGGTCGGAGACCCAGTACTTC. The V and J genes are TRBV7-6 and TRBJ2-5; the match to TRBD1 covers 11 bases. The CDR3 runs to 16 residues. The V gene end was trimmed by 0 bases and the J gene end by 5 bases; junction bases not matched to a gene: 5. Germline-derived CDR1 and CDR2 are SGHVS and FNYEAQ. The full variable domain, with the rest looked up from reference TRBV7-6 and TRBJ2-5, is GAGVSQSPRYKVTKRGQDVALRCDPISGHVSLYWYRQALGQGPEFLTYFNYEAQQDKSGLPNDRFSAERPEGSISTLTIQRTEQRDSAMYRCASSLAGDRGSETQYFGPGTRLLVL.

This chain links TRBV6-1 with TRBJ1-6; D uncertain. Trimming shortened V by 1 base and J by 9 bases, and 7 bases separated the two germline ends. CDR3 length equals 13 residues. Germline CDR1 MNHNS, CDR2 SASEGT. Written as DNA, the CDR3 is TGTGCCAGCAGTGAAGGTGGGCGTTCACCCCTCCACTTT. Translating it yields CASSEGGRSPLHF.

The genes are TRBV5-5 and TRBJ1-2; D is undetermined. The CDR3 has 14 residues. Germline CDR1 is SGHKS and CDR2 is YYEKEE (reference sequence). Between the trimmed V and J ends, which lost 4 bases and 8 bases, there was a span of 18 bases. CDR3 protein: CASSAVLRRRGYTF. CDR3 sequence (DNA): TGTGCCAGCAGCGCCGTTTTGAGACGACGGGGCTACACCTTC.

The CDR3 is CASSSFRGRAKNIQYF. CDR3 nucleotide sequence: TGTGCCAGCAGCTCCTTCAGGGGGCGGGCCAAAAACATTCAGTACTTC. The chain links TRBV6-6 to TRBJ2-4; 8 bases are a match to TRBD1. The CDR3 is 16 residues long. Germline CDR1 and CDR2: MNHNY and SVGAGI (reference sequence). Trimming cost V 6 bases and J 1 base; bases outside gene matches: 8.

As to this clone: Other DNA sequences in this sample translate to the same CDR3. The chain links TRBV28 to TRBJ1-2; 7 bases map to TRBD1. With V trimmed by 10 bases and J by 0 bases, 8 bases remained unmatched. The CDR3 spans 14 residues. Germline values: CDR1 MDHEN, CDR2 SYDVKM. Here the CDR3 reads CAIGQEAPNYGYTF. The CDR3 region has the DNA TGTGCCATTGGACAGGAGGCTCCTAACTATGGCTACACCTTC.